This T cell receptor (beta chain) is from a study of spatial heterogeneity in lung cancer. Regarding time point: sample taken at primary tumor resection. Whole RNA from tumor, nontumor lung or frozen PBMC was sequenced unsorted. This clonotype occurred a few times. One entry per CDR3 protein results from TCRdb running MiXCR on the 5' RACE reads. The repertoire holds around 26,000 distinct CDR3 sequences, with 5.5% to 8% as singletons. The clonotype originates from a male donor with early-stage non-small cell lung cancer. Sequencing was performed on PBMCs, taken at surgery.

The DNA for the CDR3 is TGTGCCAGCAGTTTCCCCAAGGCTAGCGGGTCCAATGAGCAGTTCTTC. It codes for CASSFPKASGSNEQFF. This sequence joins TRBV6-2 or TRBV6-3 and TRBJ2-1; 8 bases agree with TRBD2. With V trimmed by 4 bases and J by 6 bases, 11 bases remained unmatched. Germline assignment: CDR1 MNHEY and CDR2 SVGEGT. The CDR3 sequence is 16 residues long.